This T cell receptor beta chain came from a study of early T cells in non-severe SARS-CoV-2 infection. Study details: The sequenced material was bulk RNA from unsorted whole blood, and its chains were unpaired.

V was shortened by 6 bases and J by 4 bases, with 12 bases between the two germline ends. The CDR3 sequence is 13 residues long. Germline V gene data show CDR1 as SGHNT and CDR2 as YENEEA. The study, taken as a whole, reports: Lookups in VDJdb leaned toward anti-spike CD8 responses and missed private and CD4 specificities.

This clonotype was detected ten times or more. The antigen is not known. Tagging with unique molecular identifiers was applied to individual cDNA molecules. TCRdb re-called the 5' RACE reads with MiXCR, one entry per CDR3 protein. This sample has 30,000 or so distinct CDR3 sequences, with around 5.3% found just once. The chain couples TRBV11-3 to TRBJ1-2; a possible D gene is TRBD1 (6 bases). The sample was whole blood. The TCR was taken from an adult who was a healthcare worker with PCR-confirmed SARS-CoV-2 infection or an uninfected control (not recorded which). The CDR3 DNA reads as TGTGCCAGCAGTTATACAGGGTCCTATGGCTACACCTTC. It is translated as CASSYTGSYGYTF.